The clone carrying this T cell receptor (beta chain) was observed many times. Its antigen is still unknown. This sample was included in a study of human T cells and chemical hapten exposure. General study points: TCRs at a frequency above 1 in 1000 stayed unchanged with DPC sensitization. Relative to control repertoires, expanded TCRs gave rise to significantly more large CDR3 similarity clusters.

One entry per CDR3 protein results from TCRdb running MiXCR on the RACE reads. The repertoire has approximately 350,000 distinct CDR3 sequences, under 9% of them found once; the top ten carry around 8.4%. The time point: patch test 1, 2 weeks after DPC sensitization. Stated treatment: therapeutic diphenylcyclopropenone sensitization with weekly scalp DPC. Ahead of each patch test application, blood was drawn. Germline V gene data show CDR1 as MDHEN and CDR2 as SYDVKM. The CDR3 runs to 12 residues. After removal of 3 bases from V and 9 bases from J, the junction contained 2 bases not matched to a gene.

This sample comprised whole blood, obtained in connection with sensitization to the hapten diphenylcyclopropenone (DPC). This receptor was identified in a young woman with alopecia areata. Some clones in this sample may be carry-over from other donors' samples. The J gene is TRBJ2-3, the V gene TRBV28; 8 bases fit TRBD1. This CDR3 reads CASSFRQGTQYF. CDR3 in DNA: TGTGCCAGCAGTTTTCGACAGGGGACGCAGTATTTT.